These 27 T cell receptor beta chains originate from one sample sequenced in a study of tumor and adjacent non-tumor tissue in lung cancer (dated by TCRdb to the late 2010s). RNA was extracted from bulk unsorted tissue and checked for quality with a NanoDrop ND-1000 and an Agilent 2100. For the normal lung samples, distant non-tumor tissue was collected more than 3 cm away from the tumor edge. The protocol used for the library was multiplex PCR. This sample was sequenced with an Illumina HiSeq 2500. TCRbeta libraries were built by three rounds of nested PCR using primers (Table S4), following protocols modified from ARM-PCR. TCRdb reprocessed the public reads (quality trimming at Q25 with fastp, clone calling with MiXCR) and kept in-frame beta chains. All rows with the same CDR3 protein become a single entry with the most common DNA and genes. Present in this sample are around 80,000 distinct CDR3 sequences, less than 85% of which were seen just once. In total, the top ten clones hold around 40% of the sample.

Material for sequencing was distant non-tumor lung tissue. The receptor source for this set is a man in his sixties or seventies with non-small cell lung cancer.

Notes on this clonotype: It may be a read error: a sequence one base away is much more abundant. V and J are TRBV6-1 and TRBJ2-7; TRBD1 agrees at 10 bases. The CDR3 sequence is 21 residues long. J lost 0 bases, V lost 1 base, and 18 bases had no gene match. Per the germline V gene, CDR1 is MNHNS and CDR2 is SASEGT. This chain's CDR3 is CASSEVPLRQGARYISYEQYF. The CDR3 nucleotides read TGTGCCAGCAGTGAAGTTCCCTTGAGACAGGGGGCACGCTATATCTCCTACGAGCAGTACTTC.

With respect to this clonotype: The conserved final phenylalanine or tryptophan is absent from the CDR3, which likely points to a read error. Because the CDR3's place on the DNA is in doubt, the DNA is left out and the CDR3 is given as listed by TCRdb. The rearrangement links TRBV11-1 to TRBJ2-1; no DNA check was done on the table's D call, TRBD2. Germline V lookup: CDR1 SGHAT, CDR2 FQDESV (reference sequence). 17 amino acids form the CDR3, both terminal residues included. The CDR3 is CASSLGLLAGDRNEQIL.

Turning to this clonotype: An end of the junction does not agree with germline; a read error may underlie this. The gene calls are TRBV5-4 and TRBJ1-5; 7 nucleotides align to TRBD1. CDR1 and CDR2 (germline): SGHNT, YYREEE (reference sequence). The CDR3 sequence is 14 residues long. The DNA of the CDR3 is TGTGCCAGCAGCATACAGGGGCGCAATCAGTCCCAGCATTTT. Amino acids: CASSIQGRNQSQHF.

With respect to this clonotype: The junction departs from germline at one end; a sequencing error may be responsible. J is TRBJ1-1 and V is TRBV11-2; D is unclear. Germline CDR1 SGHAT, CDR2 FQNNGV. The CDR3 is made up of 12 amino acids. The CDR3 region is CTSTLRVTEAFF. In nucleotides, the CDR3 is TGTACCAGCACATTGAGGGTTACTGAAGCTTTCTTT.

Points on this clonotype: Possible read error: a much larger clone is one base away. V usage is TRBV6-2 or TRBV6-3 and J usage is TRBJ2-2, with D perhaps matching TRBD1 or TRBD2 (5 bases each). CDR1 and CDR2 from the germline V gene are MNHEY and SVGEGT. CDR3 length equals 15 residues. V dropped 11 bases and J dropped 6 bases, with 22 bases sitting between them. In nucleotides, the CDR3 is TGTGCCGCCTCACGAGATACGGGACGGGCCGGGGAGCTGTTTTTT. This sequence encodes CAASRDTGRAGELFF.

Concerning this clonotype itself: Being one base from a much bigger clone, this may be a read error. The chain links TRBV6-6 to TRBJ1-5; maybe TRBD1 (5 bases). The CDR3 is made up of 17 amino acids. Germline CDR1 and CDR2: MNHNY and SVGAGI (reference sequence). Trimming shortened V by 7 bases and J by 4 bases, and 23 bases separated the two germline ends. The CDR3 loop reads CASIPGSPGTLNQPQHF. CDR3 sequence (DNA): TGTGCCAGCATCCCCGGGAGTCCAGGGACCTTGAATCAGCCCCAGCATTTT.

Turning to this clonotype: A much bigger clone sits one base away, suggesting this may be a read error. CDR3 sequence (DNA): TGTGCCAGCAAAAACAGGGAGCACTCTGGGGCCGACGTCCTGACTTTC. Residues: CASKNREHSGADVLTF. This chain uses TRBV6-1 with TRBJ2-6; tentative D call: TRBD1 (6 bases). This CDR3 contains 16 residues. Looked up from germline, CDR1 is MNHNS and CDR2 is SASEGT.

Comment on this clonotype: The junction does not match germline at one end; this may be a read error. V usage is TRBV11-3 and J usage is TRBJ2-5, with 8 bases aligning to TRBD2. Germline V gene data show CDR1 as SGHNT and CDR2 as YENEEA. The CDR3 consists of 16 residues. In DNA form, the CDR3 reads TGTGCCAGCAACTTAGGTTTGGGGAGACTAGCGGAGACCCAGTACTTC. Its protein is CASNLGLGRLAETQYF.

The V and J genes are TRBV5-4 and TRBJ2-4, with a weak D call TRBD1 (6 bases). With 3 bases removed from V and 6 bases from J, the gap between germline ends came to 19 bases. Germline V gene data show CDR1 as SGHNT and CDR2 as YYREEE (reference sequence). This CDR3 is built from 16 residues. The CDR3 DNA sequence: TGTGCCAGCAGCTCAGAGTCAGGGGTGGTCGGAAACATTCAGTACTTC. Translation gives CASSSESGVVGNIQYF. The whole variable domain, filled in from reference TRBV5-4 and TRBJ2-4, reads ETGVTQSPTHLIKTRGQQVTLRCSSQSGHNTVSWYQQALGQGPQFIFQYYREEENGRGNFPPRFSGLQFPNYSSELNVNALELDDSALYLCASSSESGVVGNIQYFGAGTRLSVL.

This clonotype was found a few times. Since no conserved phenylalanine or tryptophan closes the CDR3, a read error is the likely cause. The limits of the CDR3 on the DNA are not certain, so only TCRdb's listed CDR3 is given. The chain has TRBV11-1 and TRBJ2-7. From germline, CDR1 is SGHAT and CDR2 FQDESV (reference sequence). The CDR3 totals 13 residues, both ends included. The CDR3 reads CASSLFGGYEQYL.

V is TRBV28 and J is TRBJ2-7, with D possibly being TRBD1 (6 bases). The V gene lost 7 bases and the J gene lost 0 bases, with 19 bases spanning the gap. The CDR3 is 16 residues long. Per the germline V gene, CDR1 is MDHEN and CDR2 is SYDVKM. The CDR3 reads CASIEAGTFRSYEQYF. In nucleotides, the CDR3 is TGTGCCAGCATAGAGGCCGGGACATTCCGCTCCTACGAGCAGTACTTC.

The CDR3, as DNA: TGCGCCAGCAGCTACCCTCTGCCTACTATGAACACTGAAGCTTTCTTT. Translated, it gives CASSYPLPTMNTEAFF. The V gene is TRBV4-1, the J gene TRBJ1-1; D not resolved. From germline, CDR1 is MGHRA and CDR2 YSYEKL. The CDR3 is 16 amino acids. V lost 5 bases and J lost 0, with 16 bases in between.

This clonotype was observed a handful of times. The germline gene is not matched at one end of the junction; a read error may be the cause. This rearrangement joins TRBV29-1 to TRBJ1-2; D not resolved. Germline CDR1 reads SQVTM; CDR2 reads ANQGSEA. There are 13 residues in the CDR3. The CDR3 loop is CSVLHTGAYGYTF. DNA for the CDR3: TGCAGTGTTCTCCATACGGGAGCCTATGGTTACACCTTC.

This clonotype was seen only once. A junction boundary mismatches the germline segment, possibly from a read error. The chain combines TRBV4-3 with TRBJ2-6, with 7 bases matching TRBD1. The CDR3 is 16 residues long. Germline V CDR1 and CDR2: LGHNA, YSLEER. DNA for the CDR3: TGCACCAGCAGCCCCTCACAGGGGTCTGGGCCCAACGTCCTGACTTTC. Translated, it gives CTSSPSQGSGPNVLTF.

This clonotype was counted once. A junction boundary mismatches the germline segment, possibly from a read error. The rearrangement joins TRBV12-3 or TRBV12-4 to TRBJ1-1; no reliable D call. This CDR3 is built from 11 residues. The CDR3 DNA is TGTGCCAGTTCAAAAAACACTCAAGCTTTCTTT. Its protein is CASSKNTQAFF.

With respect to this clonotype: One end of the junction is discordant with germline, which a read error may explain. This sequence joins TRBV29-1 and TRBJ1-2; no reliable D call. The CDR3 covers 16 residues. The germline CDR1 and CDR2 sequences are SQVTM and ANQGSEA. CDR3 sequence (DNA): TGCAGGGTTGTCCCATATCAATCCTCGGGAGAAGATGGCTACATCTTC. Its translation: CRVVPYQSSGEDGYIF.

This clonotype was detected only once. This rearrangement joins TRBV24-1 to TRBJ2-3; the D gene is possibly TRBD1 (6 bases). Deletions cut 11 bases from V and 2 bases from J, with 22 bases between. The CDR3 has 16 residues. The germline gives CDR1 KGHDR, CDR2 SFDVKD. CDR3 bases: TGTGCCAGACAAGGTAAAGGGGGTTACCCCACAGATACGCAGTATTTT. Translation: CARQGKGGYPTDTQYF.

About this clonotype: The junction shows a germline mismatch at one end, possibly a read error. The J gene is TRBJ2-1, the V gene TRBV6-1; D remains unclear. The CDR3 has 13 residues. CDR1 is MNHNS, CDR2 SASEGT, per germline. DNA of the CDR3: TGTACCAGCAATGTCTGGGGAAAGAATAAGCAGTTCTTC. Its translation: CTSNVWGKNKQFF.

This clonotype showed up just once. A junction boundary mismatches the germline segment, possibly from a read error. The J gene is TRBJ1-1, the V gene TRBV12-3 or TRBV12-4; D is ambiguous. This CDR3 has 14 amino acids. DNA of the CDR3: TGTGCCAGTAGTTTCGACATGGTAGAGACTGAAGCTTTCTTT. Its protein product is CASSFDMVETEAFF.

Notes on this clonotype: The junction differs from germline at one of its ends, possibly a read error. This chain connects TRBV6-2 or TRBV6-3 to TRBJ2-6, with a possible D match to TRBD1 (6 bases). Germline CDR1 MNHEY, CDR2 SVGEGT. The CDR3 has 14 residues. Written as DNA, the CDR3 is TGTGCCATCAGTACAGGGTTTGGGGCCAACGTCATGACTTTC. Protein sequence: CAISTGFGANVMTF.

In its sample, this clonotype was seen many times. The gene calls are TRBV12-3 or TRBV12-4 and TRBJ2-7; D might be TRBD1 or TRBD2, each matching 5 bases. The CDR3 loop spans 14 amino acids. The V end was cut by 5 bases, the J end by 0 bases, with 11 bases between. In DNA form, the CDR3 reads TGTGCCAGCAGTACGGGACCCAGCTCCTACGAGCAGTACTTC. Translation: CASSTGPSSYEQYF.

A note on this clonotype: Sequence at one end of the junction differs from germline and may be a read error. The chain joins TRBV4-1 to TRBJ1-1, with D possibly matching TRBD1 (5 bases). CDR1 MGHRA and CDR2 YSYEKL come from the germline V gene. CDR3 length: 13 amino acids. The CDR3 spells CASSTQGDTESFF. CDR3 nucleotides: TGCGCCAGCAGCACCCAGGGTGACACTGAATCTTTCTTT.

A note on this clonotype: Germline and junction disagree at one end, which may indicate a read error. The chain couples TRBV5-1 to TRBJ1-4, with D perhaps TRBD1 (6 bases). The CDR3 runs to 17 residues. Looked up from germline, CDR1 is SGHRS and CDR2 is YFSETQ. This CDR3 is CACSPYGGTTTYEKLFF. CDR3 nucleotides: TGCGCCTGCAGCCCCTACGGTGGGACAACAACTTATGAAAAACTGTTTTTT.

As regards this clonotype: A read error may be the cause here, since a much bigger clone is one base away. This chain joins TRBV20-1 and TRBJ2-5, with 10 bases that match TRBD2. Germline trimming cut 1 base from V and 5 bases from J; bases unmatched to any gene: 13. The V gene's germline CDR1 is DFQATT and CDR2 SNEGSKA (reference sequence). The CDR3 extends over 17 amino acids. The CDR3 DNA reads as TGCAGTGCTAGAGTGCTAGCGGGAGCCTCAATGGTGGAGACCCAGTACTTC. Its translation: CSARVLAGASMVETQYF.

Note on this clonotype: This CDR3 is missing its conserved last phenylalanine or tryptophan, likely due to a read error. The chain uses TRBV11-1 and TRBJ1-1; no reliable D call. The CDR3 runs to 13 residues. Germline loops: CDR1 SGHAT, CDR2 FQDESV (reference sequence). The chain's CDR3 is CDSSADRDTEAFL. The CDR3 DNA reads as TGTGACAGCAGCGCCGATAGGGACACTGAAGCTTTCCTT.

This clonotype was found a few times. Its ends do not fully match the called genes, so a read error is possible. This chain joins TRBV29-1 and TRBJ1-1; no clear D. The CDR3 has 15 amino acids. Germline CDR1 and CDR2: SQVTM and ANQGSEA. The CDR3 reads CSIDTLQAANNEAFF. CDR3 DNA: TGCAGCATCGACACCTTGCAGGCAGCGAACAATGAAGCTTTCTTT.

Notes on this clonotype: A read error is possible here, since a much larger clone lies one base away. The chain couples TRBV20-1 to TRBJ2-3; D might be TRBD1 (5 bases). The CDR3 covers 13 residues. Germline values: CDR1 DFQATT, CDR2 SNEGSKA (reference sequence). The DNA for the CDR3 is TGCAGTGCTTGGGGCATCAGCACAGATAGGCAGTATTTT. Its translation: CSAWGISTDRQYF.